The sequence of this TCR beta chain was determined in a study of blood T cell repertoires in COVID-19. Per the study methods: Amplified reference gene primers provided the basis for estimating nucleated cell counts. Sequencing was performed with immunoSEQ multiplex PCR; in TCRdb, only in-frame clones are kept and a portion is missing. The DNA gave D and trimming, while V, J and clone size come from that table. Of roughly 170,000 clones listed, around 87% are singletons. Trimming stripped 1 base from V and 2 bases from J, with 14 bases between. The CDR3 contains 16 residues. CDR1 is LGHNA, CDR2 YNFKEQ, per germline.

This sequence originates from a man aged 35 to 55 with active or convalescent COVID-19. The chain combines TRBV4-2 with TRBJ1-1, with D hard to call. Sample: peripheral blood. The CDR3 DNA is TGTGCCAGCAGCCAAGTTTTTGCAGGTAGTAACACTGAAGCTTTCTTT. Encoded protein: CASSQVFAGSNTEAFF.